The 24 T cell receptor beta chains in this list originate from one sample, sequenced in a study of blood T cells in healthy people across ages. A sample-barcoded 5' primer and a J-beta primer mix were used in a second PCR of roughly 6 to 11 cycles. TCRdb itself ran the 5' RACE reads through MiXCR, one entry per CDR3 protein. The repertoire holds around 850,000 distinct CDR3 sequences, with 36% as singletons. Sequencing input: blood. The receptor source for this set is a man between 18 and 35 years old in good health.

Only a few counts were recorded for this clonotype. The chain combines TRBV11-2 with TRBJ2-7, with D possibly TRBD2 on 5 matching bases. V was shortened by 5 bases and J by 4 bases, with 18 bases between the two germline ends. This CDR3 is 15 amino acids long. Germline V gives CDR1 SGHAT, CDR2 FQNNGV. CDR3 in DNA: TGTGCCAGCAGCCGCCCTCGCGGGTTCGGTTACGAGCAGTACTTC. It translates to CASSRPRGFGYEQYF.

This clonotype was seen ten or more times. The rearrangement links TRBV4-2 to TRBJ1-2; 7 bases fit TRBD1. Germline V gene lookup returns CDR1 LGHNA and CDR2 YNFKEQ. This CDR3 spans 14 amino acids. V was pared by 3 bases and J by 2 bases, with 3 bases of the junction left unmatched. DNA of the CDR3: TGTGCCAGCAGCCATTTACAGGGGAACTATGGCTACACCTTC. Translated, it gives CASSHLQGNYGYTF.

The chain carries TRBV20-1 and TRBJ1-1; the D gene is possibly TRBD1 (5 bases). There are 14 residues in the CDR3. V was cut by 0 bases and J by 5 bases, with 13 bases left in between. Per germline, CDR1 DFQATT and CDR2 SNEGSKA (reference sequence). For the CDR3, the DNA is TGCAGTGCTAGAGATTCGTCCAGGGCAACTGAAGCTTTCTTT. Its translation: CSARDSSRATEAFF.

CDR3 protein: CASSPGTEYEQYF. The CDR3 region has the DNA TGTGCCAGCAGCCCGGGGACAGAGTACGAGCAGTACTTC. This chain joins TRBV3-1 and TRBJ2-7; TRBD1 agrees at 7 bases. The CDR3 is 13 residues long. J lost 4 bases, V lost 4 bases, and 4 bases had no gene match. The germline gives CDR1 LGHDT, CDR2 YNNKEL (reference sequence).

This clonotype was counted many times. CDR3 DNA sequence: TGTGCCAGCAGTTTTTTCGCGAGTCGGAACTACGAGCAGTACTTC. Its translation is CASSFFASRNYEQYF. V gene TRBV12-3 or TRBV12-4 combines with J gene TRBJ2-7; no firm D call. With 3 bases removed from V and 3 bases from J, the gap between germline ends came to 15 bases. This CDR3 region has 15 residues.

The chain's CDR3 is CASSWGDNQPQHF. CDR3 coding DNA: TGCGCCAGCAGCTGGGGAGATAATCAGCCCCAGCATTTT. This chain uses TRBV5-1 with TRBJ1-5; D unclear. Looked up from germline, CDR1 is SGHRS and CDR2 is YFSETQ. The germline V and J ends were trimmed by 3 bases and 4 bases, with 8 bases remaining between them. The CDR3 runs to 13 residues. The full variable domain, rest sourced from reference TRBV5-1 and TRBJ1-5, is KAGVTQTPRYLIKTRGQQVTLSCSPISGHRSVSWYQQTPGQGLQFLFEYFSETQRNKGNFPGRFSGRQFSNSRSEMNVSTLELGDSALYLCASSWGDNQPQHFGDGTRLSIL.

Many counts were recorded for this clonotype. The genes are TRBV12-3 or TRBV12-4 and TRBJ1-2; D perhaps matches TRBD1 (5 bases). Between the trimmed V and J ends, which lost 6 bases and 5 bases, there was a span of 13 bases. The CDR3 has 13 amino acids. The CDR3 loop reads CASRFPGRYGYTF. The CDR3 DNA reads TGTGCCAGCAGATTTCCAGGGCGATATGGCTACACCTTC.

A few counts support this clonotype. The CDR3 loop reads CASRRDRGLYNEQYF. The CDR3 DNA is TGTGCCAGCAGACGGGACAGGGGACTCTACAATGAGCAGTACTTC. The chain combines TRBV12-3 or TRBV12-4 with TRBJ2-7, with 10 bases identical to TRBD1. There are 15 residues in the CDR3. V lost 6 bases, J lost 7 bases, and 12 bases stayed unmatched.

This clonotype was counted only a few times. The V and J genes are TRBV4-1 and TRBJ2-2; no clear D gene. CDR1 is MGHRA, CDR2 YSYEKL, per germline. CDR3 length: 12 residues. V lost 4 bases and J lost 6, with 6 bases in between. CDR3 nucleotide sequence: TGCGCCAGCAGCCGAATCCCCGGGGAGCTGTTTTTT. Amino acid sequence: CASSRIPGELFF.

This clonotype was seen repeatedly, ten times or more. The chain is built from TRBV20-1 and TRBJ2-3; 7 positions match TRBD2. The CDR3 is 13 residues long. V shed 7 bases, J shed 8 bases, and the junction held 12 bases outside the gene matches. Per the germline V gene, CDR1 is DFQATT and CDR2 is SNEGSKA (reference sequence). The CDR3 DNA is TGCAGTGTCAGGACTAGTCGGCTCCTTACGCAGTATTTT. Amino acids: CSVRTSRLLTQYF.

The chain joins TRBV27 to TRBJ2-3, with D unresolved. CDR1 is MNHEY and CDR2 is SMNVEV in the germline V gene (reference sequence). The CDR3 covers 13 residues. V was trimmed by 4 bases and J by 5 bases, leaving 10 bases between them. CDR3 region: CASSSSRRDTQYF. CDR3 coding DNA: TGTGCCAGCAGTTCTTCACGGCGAGATACGCAGTATTTT.

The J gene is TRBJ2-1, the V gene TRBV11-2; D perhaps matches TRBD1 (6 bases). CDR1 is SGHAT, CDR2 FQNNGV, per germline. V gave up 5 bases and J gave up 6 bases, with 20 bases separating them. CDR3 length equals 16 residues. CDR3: CASSADRQWLGNEQFF. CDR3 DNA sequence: TGTGCCAGCAGCGCAGACAGGCAGTGGTTGGGCAATGAGCAGTTCTTC.

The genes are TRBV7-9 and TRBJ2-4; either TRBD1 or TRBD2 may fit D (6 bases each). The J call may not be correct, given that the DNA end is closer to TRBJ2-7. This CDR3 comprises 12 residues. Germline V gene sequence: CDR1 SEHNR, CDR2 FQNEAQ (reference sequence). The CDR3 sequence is CASRGGPYEQYF. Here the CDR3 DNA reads TGTGCCAGCAGGGGGGGCCCCTACGAGCAGTACTTC.

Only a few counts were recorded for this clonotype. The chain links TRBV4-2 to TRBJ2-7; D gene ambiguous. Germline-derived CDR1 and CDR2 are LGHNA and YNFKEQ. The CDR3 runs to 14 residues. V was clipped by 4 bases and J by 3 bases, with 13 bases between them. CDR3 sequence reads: CASSPRTAFYEQYF. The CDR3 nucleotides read TGTGCCAGCAGCCCACGGACGGCCTTCTACGAGCAGTACTTC.

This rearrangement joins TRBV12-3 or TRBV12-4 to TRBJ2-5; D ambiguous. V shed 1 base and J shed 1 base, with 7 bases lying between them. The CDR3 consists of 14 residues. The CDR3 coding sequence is TGTGCCAGCAGTTTAGTGGGGATCCAAGAGACCCAGTACTTC. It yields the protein CASSLVGIQETQYF.

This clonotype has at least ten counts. CDR3 nucleotide sequence: TGCAGTGCTAGAGATCAACACCGCTATGGCTACACCTTC. Its protein is CSARDQHRYGYTF. This chain links TRBV20-1 with TRBJ1-2; D is unclear. Trimming cost V 0 bases and J 4 bases, with 9 bases left between them. CDR3 size: 13 residues. Germline lookup yields CDR1 DFQATT and CDR2 SNEGSKA (reference sequence).

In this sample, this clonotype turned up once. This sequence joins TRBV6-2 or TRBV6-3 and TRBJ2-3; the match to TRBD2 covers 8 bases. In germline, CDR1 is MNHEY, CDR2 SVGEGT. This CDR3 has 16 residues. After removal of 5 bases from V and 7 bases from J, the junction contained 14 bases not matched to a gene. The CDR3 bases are TGTGCCAGCAGTAACCTACTAGCGGCGTCAAAGTATACGCAGTATTTT. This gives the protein CASSNLLAASKYTQYF.

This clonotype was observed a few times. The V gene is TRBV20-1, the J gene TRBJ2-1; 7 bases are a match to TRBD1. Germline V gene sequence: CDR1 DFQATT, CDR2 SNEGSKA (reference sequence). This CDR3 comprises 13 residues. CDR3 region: CSETDLTGHEQFF. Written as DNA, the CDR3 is TGCAGCGAGACAGATTTGACAGGGCATGAGCAGTTCTTC.

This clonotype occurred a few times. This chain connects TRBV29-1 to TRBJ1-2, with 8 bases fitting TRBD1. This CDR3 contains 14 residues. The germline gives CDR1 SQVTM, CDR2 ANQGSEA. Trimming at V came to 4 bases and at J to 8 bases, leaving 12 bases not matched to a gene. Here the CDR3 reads CSVGGRGPSGGYTF. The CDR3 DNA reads TGCAGCGTTGGCGGCAGGGGGCCGTCGGGAGGCTACACCTTC.

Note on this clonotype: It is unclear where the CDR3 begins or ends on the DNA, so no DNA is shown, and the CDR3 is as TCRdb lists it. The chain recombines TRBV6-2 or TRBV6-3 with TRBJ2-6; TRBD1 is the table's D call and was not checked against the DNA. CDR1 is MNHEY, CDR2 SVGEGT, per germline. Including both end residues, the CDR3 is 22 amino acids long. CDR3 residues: CTSRRQANYGYTFGSGTNVLTF.

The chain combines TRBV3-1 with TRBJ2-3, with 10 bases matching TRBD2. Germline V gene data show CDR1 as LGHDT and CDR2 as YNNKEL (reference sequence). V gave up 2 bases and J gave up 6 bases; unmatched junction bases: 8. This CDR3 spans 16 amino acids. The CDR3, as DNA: TGTGCCAGCAGCCAACTACTAGCGGGGTATGGTGATACGCAGTATTTT. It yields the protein CASSQLLAGYGDTQYF.

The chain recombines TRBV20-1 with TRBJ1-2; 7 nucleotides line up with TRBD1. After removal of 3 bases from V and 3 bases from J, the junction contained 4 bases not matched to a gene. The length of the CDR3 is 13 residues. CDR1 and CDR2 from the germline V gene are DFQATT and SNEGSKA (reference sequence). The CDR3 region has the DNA TGCAGTGCTAGTGGGACAGTTGACTATGGCTACACCTTC. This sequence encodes CSASGTVDYGYTF.

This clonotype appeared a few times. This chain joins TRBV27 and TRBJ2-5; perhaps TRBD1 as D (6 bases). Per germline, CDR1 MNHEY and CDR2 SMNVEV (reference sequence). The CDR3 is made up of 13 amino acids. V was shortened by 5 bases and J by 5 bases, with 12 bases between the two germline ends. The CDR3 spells CASSLQGYETQYF. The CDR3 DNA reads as TGTGCCAGCAGTCTACAGGGTTACGAGACCCAGTACTTC.

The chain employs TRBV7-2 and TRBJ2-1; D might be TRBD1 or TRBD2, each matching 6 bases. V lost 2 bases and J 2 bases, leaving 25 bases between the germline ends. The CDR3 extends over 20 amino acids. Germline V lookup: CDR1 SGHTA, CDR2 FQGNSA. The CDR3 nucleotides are TGTGCCAGCAGCTTATCGTTAGGGGGAGCGGTGGGGGGCCCCTACAATGAGCAGTTCTTC. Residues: CASSLSLGGAVGGPYNEQFF.